A selection of T cell receptor beta chains follows, all from one sample in a study of T-cell reconstitution after alpha-beta-depleted transplantation in children. In TCRdb, the PCR reads were re-called with MiXCR into one record per CDR3 protein. The table includes around 680,000 distinct CDR3 sequences, over 15% detected once. The source was PBMCs from the stem cell graft donor, collected from the stem cell graft. These receptors all stem from a human donor who donated a stem cell graft to a child with acute myeloid leukemia. The CDR3 runs from the conserved cysteine through the conserved F or W. Fields, in order: CDR3 DNA, CDR3 protein, clone size, J gene, V gene, D gene. D genes are given only for firm matches. Only part of the rows carry a size: once, few, many, or a class if the clone is expanded.

TGTGCCATCAGCGGGGGTCTAGGGACAGATGACAATGAGCAGTTCTTC | CAISGGLGTDDNEQFF | many | TRBJ2-1 | TRBV10-3 | NA
TGTGCCAGCAGTTTTTTGACAGCTGGCGGGGAGCTGTTTTTT | CASSFLTAGGELFF | NA | TRBJ2-2 | TRBV12-3/TRBV12-4 | NA
TGCGCCAGCAGCCCCGGGACCCGAGGGGGCACAGATACGCAGTATTTT | CASSPGTRGGTDTQYF | NA | TRBJ2-3 | TRBV4-3 | NA
TGTGCCAGCAGCCGGGGAAATGTGTTCGACAATGAGCAGTTCTTC | CASSRGNVFDNEQFF | NA | TRBJ2-1 | TRBV7-2 | NA
TGTGCCAGCAGCCATTCCCCGGGACAGAACTATGGCTACACCTTC | CASSHSPGQNYGYTF | once | TRBJ1-2 | TRBV3-1 | TRBD1
TGTGCCAGCACGACCTACAATGAGCAGTTCTTC | CASTTYNEQFF | many | TRBJ2-1 | TRBV6-5 | NA
TGCAGTGCTAGCGAACGCACTGAAAGTGGCAATCAGCCCCAGCATTTT | CSASERTESGNQPQHF | NA | TRBJ1-5 | TRBV20-1 | NA
TGTGCCAGCAGCCAGGGAACCCCAGCCCTCTCTGGGGCCAACGTCCTGACTTTC | CASSQGTPALSGANVLTF | NA | TRBJ2-6 | TRBV12-3/TRBV12-4 | NA
TGCAGTGCTCTAACGAGCGGGGGGGCTGGAAATGAGCAGTTCTTC | CSALTSGGAGNEQFF | many | TRBJ2-1 | TRBV20-1 | TRBD2
TGTGCCATCCCGGCCCGGGACAGGGTTCGTAATGAGCAGTTCTTC | CAIPARDRVRNEQFF | NA | TRBJ2-1 | TRBV6-2/TRBV6-3 | TRBD1
TGTGCCAGCAACTCGGCCGGCTACACCTTC | CASNSAGYTF | few | TRBJ1-2 | TRBV7-2 | NA
TGTGCCAGCAGCTTTCTCCAGGCCTACGGAAACACCATATATTTT | CASSFLQAYGNTIYF | many | TRBJ1-3 | TRBV5-6 | NA
TGTGCCAGCAGCGTCCGGACTGAAAACACCATATATTTT | CASSVRTENTIYF | few | TRBJ1-3 | TRBV7-2 | NA
TGTGCCAGCAGTTTTCGGGAGGGGATCTCCTACAATGAGCAGTTCTTC | CASSFREGISYNEQFF | NA | TRBJ2-1 | TRBV12-3/TRBV12-4 | TRBD2
TGCAGCGTTGAAGTTCTCTCCGGGAACATTCAGTACTTC | CSVEVLSGNIQYF | many | TRBJ2-4 | TRBV29-1 | NA
TGTGCCAGCAGCGTAGACGGGGTAGGAGATACGCAGTATTTT | CASSVDGVGDTQYF | many | TRBJ2-3 | TRBV9 | NA
TGTGCCAGCCTCTGGGGGTCCGCGAACACCGGGGAGCTGTTTTTT | CASLWGSANTGELFF | few | TRBJ2-2 | TRBV6-1 | NA
TGCAGTGCTAGAGCTCCCAGGGAGGAAAAACTGTTTTTT | CSARAPREEKLFF | many | TRBJ1-4 | TRBV20-1 | NA
TGTGCCAGCAGCTTGAACGGGGGTGGGAACACCGGGGAGCTGTTTTTT | CASSLNGGGNTGELFF | NA | TRBJ2-2 | TRBV7-2 | NA
TGCGCCAGCAGCTTCGGACAGGGGGCTAAAGGCTACACCTTC | CASSFGQGAKGYTF | NA | TRBJ1-2 | TRBV4-1 | TRBD1
TGTGCCAGCAGAAGGGACAGGGCATTCCAACTTTATGGCTACACCTTC | CASRRDRAFQLYGYTF | NA | TRBJ1-2 | TRBV5-5 | TRBD1
TGTGCCAGCAGGGGAGGGATCAATGAGCAGTTCTTC | CASRGGINEQFF | NA | TRBJ2-1 | TRBV6-5 | TRBD2